The 24 T cell receptor beta chains reported below all come from one sample, sequenced in a study of blood T cell repertoires in COVID-19. Libraries were prepared by immunoSEQ multiplex PCR; TCRdb keeps only in-frame clonotypes and omits some of them. The sample yields around 420,000 clones, approximately 85% seen once. The sequencing sample was made of PBMCs or T cells enriched from blood (not recorded which). All receptors come from a middle-aged woman with acute COVID-19.

CDR3 amino acids: CSVKMGQGESKAFF. The CDR3 nucleotides are TGCAGCGTTAAGATGGGACAGGGGGAGAGCAAAGCTTTCTTT. The chain links TRBV29-1 to TRBJ1-1, with 11 bases matching TRBD1. CDR1 and CDR2 (germline): SQVTM, ANQGSEA. The CDR3 consists of 14 residues. V shed 5 bases, J shed 9 bases, and the junction held 11 bases outside the gene matches.

The V and J genes are TRBV4-2 and TRBJ2-1; D is perhaps TRBD2 (6 bases). Trimming stripped 1 base from V and 6 bases from J, with 13 bases between. Germline V gene lookup returns CDR1 LGHNA and CDR2 YNFKEQ. The CDR3 has 15 amino acids. The CDR3 coding sequence is TGTGCCAGCAGCCAAGGGCCTAGCGCCGGCAATGAGCAGTTCTTC. Protein sequence: CASSQGPSAGNEQFF.

This clone was observed a single time. The chain employs TRBV19 and TRBJ2-1; 13 bases are shared with TRBD2. The CDR3 is made up of 15 amino acids. The germline V gene has CDR1 LNHDA and CDR2 SQIVND (reference sequence). Trimming took 6 bases from V and 8 from J; bases not matched to a gene: 7. The DNA of the CDR3 is TGTGCCAGTAGAGCAACTAGCGGGGGGGCCTATGAGCAGTTCTTC. Amino acids: CASRATSGGAYEQFF. Supplemented by reference TRBV19 and TRBJ2-1, the full variable domain reads DGGITQSPKYLFRKEGQNVTLSCEQNLNHDAMYWYRQDPGQGLRLIYYSQIVNDFQKGDIAEGYSVSREKKESFPLTVTSAQKNPTAFYLCASRATSGGAYEQFFGPGTRLTVL.

The chain has TRBV27 and TRBJ1-5; D perhaps matches TRBD1 (6 bases). The CDR3 is made up of 13 amino acids. V lost 6 bases to trimming and J lost 7 bases, with 13 bases between them. The germline CDR1 and CDR2 sequences are MNHEY and SMNVEV (reference sequence). For the CDR3, the DNA is TGTGCCAGCAGCGAGCGCAGGGGCCAGCCCCAGCATTTT. Protein sequence: CASSERRGQPQHF.

This clone was seen just once. CDR3 amino acids: CASSRTSSGGPISSSYEQYF. The CDR3 DNA sequence: TGCGCCAGCAGCCGGACCTCTAGCGGGGGCCCGATCTCGAGCTCCTACGAGCAGTACTTC. This rearrangement joins TRBV4-1 to TRBJ2-7; 10 positions agree with TRBD2. The CDR3 totals 20 residues. Germline CDR1 MGHRA, CDR2 YSYEKL. Unmatched junction bases numbered 18, after V lost 4 bases and J lost 0 bases.

The chain employs TRBV30 and TRBJ1-3, with D possibly TRBD1 on 6 matching bases. Between the trimmed V and J ends, which lost 3 bases and 1 base, there was a span of 10 bases. Germline V gene lookup returns CDR1 GTSNPN and CDR2 SVGIG (reference sequence). The CDR3 sequence is 14 residues long. The CDR3 nucleotides read TGTGCCTGGAGCACCGGACAGTCTGGAAACACCATATATTTT. This encodes CAWSTGQSGNTIYF.

V usage is TRBV15 and J usage is TRBJ1-5; TRBD1 might be the D (6 bases). The CDR3 has 12 amino acids. The germline V gene has CDR1 LNHNV and CDR2 YYDKDF (reference sequence). V gave up 8 bases and J gave up 6 bases, with 11 bases separating them. The DNA of the CDR3 is TGTGCCACCCGTCGGGGGGCTCAGCCCCAGCATTTT. Encoded protein: CATRRGAQPQHF.

The chain uses TRBV12-5 and TRBJ1-5; D is perhaps TRBD1 (6 bases). The CDR3 has 12 residues. Germline V gene lookup returns CDR1 LGHNT and CDR2 FRNRAP. The CDR3 coding sequence is TGTGCGCGGGGGGCGGCCAATCAGCCCCAGCATTTT. It specifies CARGAANQPQHF.

The rearrangement uses TRBV6-5 and TRBJ2-7, with 9 bases fitting TRBD1. The CDR3 sequence is 15 residues long. Germline CDR1 reads MNHEY; CDR2 reads SVGAGI. The V and J ends lost 6 bases and 3 bases, in that order; junction bases with no gene match: 9. The CDR3 region has the DNA TGTGCCAGCAGATCCCCGGGACAGGGTAACTACGAGCAGTACTTC. Protein: CASRSPGQGNYEQYF.

The chain is built from TRBV4-1 and TRBJ2-5; TRBD2 aligns across 9 bases. Germline V gives CDR1 MGHRA, CDR2 YSYEKL. V was pared by 4 bases and J by 5 bases, with 11 bases of the junction left unmatched. CDR3 length: 16 amino acids. In DNA, the CDR3 is TGCGCCAGCAGCCCCTCTGAGACTAGCGGTTGGGAGACCCAGTACTTC. It specifies CASSPSETSGWETQYF.

On this clone itself: Other nucleotide sequences in the sample specify the same CDR3. J is TRBJ2-7 and V is TRBV5-4, with 7 bases identical to TRBD2. Germline values: CDR1 SGHNT, CDR2 YYREEE (reference sequence). With V trimmed by 5 bases and J by 3 bases, 5 bases remained unmatched. The CDR3 has 13 amino acids. The CDR3 loop reads CASSLGLGYEQYF. The CDR3 DNA sequence: TGTGCCAGCAGTCTCGGACTAGGCTACGAGCAGTACTTC.

A remark on this clone: Relative to the germline gene, one junction end is altered; a read error may explain this. J is TRBJ2-7 and V is TRBV12-3 or TRBV12-4, with 8 nucleotides matching TRBD1. This CDR3 is 13 amino acids long. CDR3 protein: CASSRPGQADEHF. The CDR3 coding sequence is TGTGCCAGCAGTCGCCCGGGACAGGCCGACGAGCACTTC.

The chain couples TRBV30 to TRBJ1-3, with D unclear. CDR1 is GTSNPN, CDR2 SVGIG, per germline (reference sequence). V dropped 2 bases and J dropped 0 bases, with 11 bases sitting between them. The length of the CDR3 is 15 residues. As DNA, the CDR3 is TGTGCCTGGAGTAGAAGAGTAAACTCTGGAAACACCATATATTTT. Its protein is CAWSRRVNSGNTIYF.

Only one count was recorded for this clone. The rearrangement joins TRBV6-1 to TRBJ1-1; D perhaps matches TRBD1 (6 bases). Trimming removed 2 bases at V and 5 bases at J, with 15 bases between. The CDR3 length is 15 residues. Germline V gives CDR1 MNHNS, CDR2 SASEGT. The chain's CDR3 is CASSEYSTGLTEAFF. In nucleotides, the CDR3 is TGTGCCAGCAGTGAATACTCAACAGGGTTGACTGAAGCTTTCTTT.

This chain joins TRBV11-3 and TRBJ2-2; a possible D gene is TRBD1 (6 bases). This CDR3 is 15 amino acids long. V dropped 2 bases and J dropped 6 bases, with 13 bases sitting between them. Germline V gives CDR1 SGHNT, CDR2 YENEEA. The DNA for the CDR3 is TGTGCCAGCAGCTTACGGGACACTACAGCCGGGGAGCTGTTTTTT. It specifies CASSLRDTTAGELFF. The whole variable domain, remainder taken from reference TRBV11-3 and TRBJ2-2, is EAGVVQSPRYKIIEKKQPVAFWCNPISGHNTLYWYLQNLGQGPELLIRYENEEAVDDSQLPKDRFSAERLKGVDSTLKIQPAELGDSAVYLCASSLRDTTAGELFFGEGSRLTVL.

The chain uses TRBV11-2 and TRBJ1-1, with 7 bases matching TRBD1. This CDR3 contains 14 residues. Germline trimming cut 8 bases from V and 4 bases from J; bases unmatched to any gene: 10. Germline-derived CDR1 and CDR2 are SGHAT and FQNNGV. The CDR3 region is CASLGADRVTEAFF. As DNA, the CDR3 is TGTGCCAGCCTAGGGGCCGACAGGGTCACTGAAGCTTTCTTT.

This chain links TRBV5-1 with TRBJ1-1; D uncertain. V lost 4 bases, J lost 2 bases, and 12 bases lay in between. CDR3 length: 14 amino acids. Germline values: CDR1 SGHRS, CDR2 YFSETQ. In nucleotides, the CDR3 is TGCGCCAGCAGCCCGGGGTCACCAAACACTGAAGCTTTCTTT. Translated: CASSPGSPNTEAFF.

The gene calls are TRBV9 and TRBJ2-1; weak D call: TRBD1 (7 bases). V was shortened by 2 bases and J by 9 bases, with 15 bases between the two germline ends. Germline values: CDR1 SGDLS, CDR2 YYNGEE. CDR3 length: 14 amino acids. CDR3 DNA sequence: TGTGCCAGCAGCGTTGGAGGGGGCCCAACTGAGCAGTTCTTC. Amino acid sequence: CASSVGGGPTEQFF. The complete variable domain, with remaining parts taken from reference TRBV9 and TRBJ2-1, reads DSGVTQTPKHLITATGQRVTLRCSPRSGDLSVYWYQQSLDQGLQFLIQYYNGEERAKGNILERFSAQQFPDLHSELNLSSLELGDSALYFCASSVGGGPTEQFFGPGTRLTVL.

The V and J genes are TRBV30 and TRBJ1-2; D perhaps matches TRBD1 (5 bases). V was pared by 3 bases and J by 3 bases, with 5 bases between. The germline V gene encodes CDR1 GTSNPN and CDR2 SVGIG (reference sequence). The CDR3 totals 11 residues. CDR3 amino acids: CAWSRDYGYTF. CDR3 nucleotide sequence: TGTGCCTGGAGCAGGGACTATGGCTACACCTTC.

The V gene is TRBV6-2 or TRBV6-3, the J gene TRBJ1-4; tentatively, D is TRBD1 (6 bases). The CDR3 contains 15 residues. The V gene lost 6 bases and the J gene lost 3 bases, with 14 bases spanning the gap. Germline loops: CDR1 MNHEY, CDR2 SVGEGT. CDR3 sequence (DNA): TGTGCCAGCAGCTCAGGGGTCGGAGCTAATGAAAAACTGTTTTTT. Amino acid sequence: CASSSGVGANEKLFF.

A few counts support this clone. The chain links TRBV5-1 to TRBJ1-3, with 9 bases fitting TRBD1. The germline CDR1 and CDR2 sequences are SGHRS and YFSETQ. This CDR3 contains 16 residues. With 0 bases clipped from V and 4 bases from J, the junction kept 5 bases outside the gene matches. CDR3 protein: CASSLGDRVKGNTIYF. The CDR3, as DNA: TGCGCCAGCAGCTTGGGGGACAGGGTCAAAGGAAACACCATATATTTT.

The chain joins TRBV4-1 to TRBJ2-7; unclear D gene. Between the trimmed V and J ends, which lost 3 bases and 0 bases, there was a span of 9 bases. This CDR3 has 14 amino acids. From germline, CDR1 is MGHRA and CDR2 YSYEKL. CDR3 amino acids: CASSQSGSSYEQYF. The CDR3 DNA sequence: TGCGCCAGCAGCCAGTCCGGGTCCTCCTACGAGCAGTACTTC.

CDR3 amino acids: CASSIGGASEAFF. The CDR3 nucleotides read TGTGCCAGTAGTATAGGGGGCGCGTCTGAAGCTTTCTTT. V usage is TRBV19 and J usage is TRBJ1-1; TRBD1 is a possible D gene (5 bases). CDR3 size: 13 residues. V lost 1 base, J lost 6 bases, and 9 bases lay in between. Germline CDR1 is LNHDA and CDR2 is SQIVND (reference sequence).

This chain connects TRBV3-1 (or the pseudogene TRBV3-2) to TRBJ2-5, with a weak D call TRBD2 (6 bases). The V and J ends lost 0 bases and 4 bases respectively, with 12 bases between them. The CDR3 consists of 15 residues. Germline lookup yields CDR1 LGHDT and CDR2 YNNKEL (reference sequence). CDR3 sequence reads: CASSQDVAGGETQYF. CDR3 DNA: TGTGCCAGCAGCCAAGATGTCGCCGGGGGAGAGACCCAGTACTTC.